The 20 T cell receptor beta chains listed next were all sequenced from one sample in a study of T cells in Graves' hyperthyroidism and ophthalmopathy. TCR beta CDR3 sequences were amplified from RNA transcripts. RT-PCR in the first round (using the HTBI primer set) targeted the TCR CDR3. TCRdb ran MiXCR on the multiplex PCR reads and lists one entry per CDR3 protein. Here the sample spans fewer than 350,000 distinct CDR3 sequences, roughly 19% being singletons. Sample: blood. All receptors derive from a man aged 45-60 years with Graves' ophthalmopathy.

In DNA, the CDR3 is TGTGCCAGCACCCAGGGGTTTGACAGGGCGCGCTATGGCTACACCTTC. Its protein is CASTQGFDRARYGYTF. V is TRBV28 and J is TRBJ1-2; 7 nucleotides align to TRBD1. The CDR3 totals 16 residues. J was trimmed by 4 bases and V by 7 bases; bases with no gene match: 15. Germline CDR1 MDHEN, CDR2 SYDVKM.

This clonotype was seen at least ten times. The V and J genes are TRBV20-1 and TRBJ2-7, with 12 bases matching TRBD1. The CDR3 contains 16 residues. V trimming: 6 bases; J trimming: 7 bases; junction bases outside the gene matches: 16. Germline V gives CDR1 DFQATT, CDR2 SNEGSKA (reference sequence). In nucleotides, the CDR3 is TGCAGTGCAACCCTTCCTCCGGGACAGGGGGCGGGGGAGCAGTACTTC. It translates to CSATLPPGQGAGEQYF.

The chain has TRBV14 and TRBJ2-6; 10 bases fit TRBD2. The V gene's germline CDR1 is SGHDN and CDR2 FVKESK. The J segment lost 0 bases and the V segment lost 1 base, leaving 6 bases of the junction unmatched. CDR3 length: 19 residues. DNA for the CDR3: TGTGCCAGCAGCCAAGCGAGACTAGCGGGTTTCTCTGGGGCCAACGTCCTGACTTTC. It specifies CASSQARLAGFSGANVLTF.

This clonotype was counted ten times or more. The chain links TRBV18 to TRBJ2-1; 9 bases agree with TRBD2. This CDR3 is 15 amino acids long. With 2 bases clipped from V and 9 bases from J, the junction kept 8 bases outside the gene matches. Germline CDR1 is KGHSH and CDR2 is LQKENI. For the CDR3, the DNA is TGTGCCAGCTCACCAAGGCGGGAGGGCGTCGGTGAGCAGTTCTTC. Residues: CASSPRREGVGEQFF.

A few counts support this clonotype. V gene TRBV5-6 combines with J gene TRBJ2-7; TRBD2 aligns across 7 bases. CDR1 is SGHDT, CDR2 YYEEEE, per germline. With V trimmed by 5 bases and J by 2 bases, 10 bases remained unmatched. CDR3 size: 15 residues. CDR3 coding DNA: TGTGCCAGCAGTCGCTGGGGAGGGCACCCCTACGAGCAGTACTTC. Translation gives CASSRWGGHPYEQYF.

The CDR3 nucleotides read TGTGCCAGCAGCGTAGGTTTGGGGGGCGACTATGGCTACACCTTC. Amino acids: CASSVGLGGDYGYTF. The chain employs TRBV9 and TRBJ1-2; maybe TRBD1 (6 bases). Between the trimmed V and J ends, which lost 0 bases and 3 bases, there was a span of 12 bases. This CDR3 is 15 amino acids long. Germline V lookup: CDR1 SGDLS, CDR2 YYNGEE. Filled out from reference TRBV9 and TRBJ1-2, the complete variable domain reads DSGVTQTPKHLITATGQRVTLRCSPRSGDLSVYWYQQSLDQGLQFLIQYYNGEERAKGNILERFSAQQFPDLHSELNLSSLELGDSALYFCASSVGLGGDYGYTFGSGTRLTVV.

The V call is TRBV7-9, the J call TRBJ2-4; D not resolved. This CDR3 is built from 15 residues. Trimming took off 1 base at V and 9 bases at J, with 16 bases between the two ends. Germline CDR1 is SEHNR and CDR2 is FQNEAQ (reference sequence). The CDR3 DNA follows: TGTGCCAGCAGCTTAGATGGGCAAAATGGGGTCATTCAGTACTTC. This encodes CASSLDGQNGVIQYF.

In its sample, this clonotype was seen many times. As DNA, the CDR3 is TGTGCCAGCAGCCACGGGGGGACACTAGCGGGAGTAGAAGAGACCCAGTACTTC. Protein: CASSHGGTLAGVEETQYF. The chain employs TRBV11-2 and TRBJ2-5; 11 positions agree with TRBD2. The length of the CDR3 is 18 residues. The germline CDR1 and CDR2 sequences are SGHAT and FQNNGV. With 5 bases clipped from V and 3 bases from J, the junction kept 14 bases outside the gene matches.

The DNA of the CDR3 is TGTGCCAGCAGTTTGGGGACTAGCGCCTACAATGAGCAGTTCTTC. Translating gives CASSLGTSAYNEQFF. The rearrangement uses TRBV12-3 or TRBV12-4 and TRBJ2-1; 10 nucleotides align to TRBD2. The V gene end was trimmed by 3 bases and the J gene end by 2 bases; junction bases not matched to a gene: 1. There are 15 residues in the CDR3.

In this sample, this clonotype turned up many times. CDR3 sequence: CSAVEGGLAKNIQYF. The CDR3 nucleotides read TGCAGTGCTGTCGAGGGAGGCTTAGCCAAAAACATTCAGTACTTC. The chain uses TRBV20-1 and TRBJ2-4, with D maybe TRBD2 (6 bases). This CDR3 has 15 amino acids. Trimming left V 5 bases short and J 0 bases short, with 14 bases between. Germline CDR1 is DFQATT and CDR2 is SNEGSKA (reference sequence).

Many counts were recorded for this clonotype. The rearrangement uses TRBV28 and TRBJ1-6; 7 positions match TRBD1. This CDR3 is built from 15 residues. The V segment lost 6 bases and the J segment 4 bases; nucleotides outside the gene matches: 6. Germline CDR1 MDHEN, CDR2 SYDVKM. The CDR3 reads CASRTGQLYNSPLHF. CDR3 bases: TGTGCCAGCAGGACGGGACAGCTTTATAATTCACCCCTCCACTTT.

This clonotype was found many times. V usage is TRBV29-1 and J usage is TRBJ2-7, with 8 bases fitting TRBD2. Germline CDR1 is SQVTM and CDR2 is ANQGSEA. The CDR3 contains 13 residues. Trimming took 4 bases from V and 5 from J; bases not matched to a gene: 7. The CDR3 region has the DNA TGCAGCGTTGGGGGCGGGAGGACCCACGAGCAGTACTTC. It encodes CSVGGGRTHEQYF.

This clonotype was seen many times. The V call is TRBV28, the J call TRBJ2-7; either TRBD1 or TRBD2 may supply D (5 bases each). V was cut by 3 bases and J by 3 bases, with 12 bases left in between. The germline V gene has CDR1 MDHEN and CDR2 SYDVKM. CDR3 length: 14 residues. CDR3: CASSFLTGGYEQYF. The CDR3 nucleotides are TGTGCCAGCAGTTTCCTTACAGGAGGCTACGAGCAGTACTTC. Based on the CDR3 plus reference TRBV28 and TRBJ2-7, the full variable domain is DVKVTQSSRYLVKRTGEKVFLECVQDMDHENMFWYRQDPGLGLRLIYFSYDVKMKEKGDIPEGYSVSREKKERFSLILESASTNQTSMYLCASSFLTGGYEQYFGPGTRLTVT.

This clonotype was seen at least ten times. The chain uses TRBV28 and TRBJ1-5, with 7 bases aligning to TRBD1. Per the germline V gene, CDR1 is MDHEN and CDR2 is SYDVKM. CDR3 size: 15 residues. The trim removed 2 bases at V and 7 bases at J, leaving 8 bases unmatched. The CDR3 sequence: CASSLPPGGRQPQHF. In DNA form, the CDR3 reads TGTGCCAGCAGTTTACCTCCAGGGGGGCGGCAGCCCCAGCATTTT. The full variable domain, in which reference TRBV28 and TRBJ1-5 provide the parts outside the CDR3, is DVKVTQSSRYLVKRTGEKVFLECVQDMDHENMFWYRQDPGLGLRLIYFSYDVKMKEKGDIPEGYSVSREKKERFSLILESASTNQTSMYLCASSLPPGGRQPQHFGDGTRLSIL.

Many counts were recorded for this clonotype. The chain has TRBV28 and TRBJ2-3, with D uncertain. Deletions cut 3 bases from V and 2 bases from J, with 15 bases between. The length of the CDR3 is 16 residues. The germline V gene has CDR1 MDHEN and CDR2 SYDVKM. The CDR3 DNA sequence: TGTGCCAGCAGTTTGCTGGGCCTTTATAACACAGATACGCAGTATTTT. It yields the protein CASSLLGLYNTDTQYF. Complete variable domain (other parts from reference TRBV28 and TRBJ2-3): DVKVTQSSRYLVKRTGEKVFLECVQDMDHENMFWYRQDPGLGLRLIYFSYDVKMKEKGDIPEGYSVSREKKERFSLILESASTNQTSMYLCASSLLGLYNTDTQYFGPGTRLTVL.

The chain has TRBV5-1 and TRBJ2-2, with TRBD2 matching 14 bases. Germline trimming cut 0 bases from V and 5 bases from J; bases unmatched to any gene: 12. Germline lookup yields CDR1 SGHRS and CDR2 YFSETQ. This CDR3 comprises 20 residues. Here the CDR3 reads CASSLVTPGLAGVGTGELFF. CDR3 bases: TGCGCCAGCAGCTTGGTGACTCCGGGACTAGCGGGAGTGGGAACCGGGGAGCTGTTTTTT.

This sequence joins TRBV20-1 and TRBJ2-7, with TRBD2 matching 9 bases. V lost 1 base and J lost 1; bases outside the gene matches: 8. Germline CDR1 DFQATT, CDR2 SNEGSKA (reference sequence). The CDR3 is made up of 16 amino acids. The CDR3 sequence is CSARVPSGTYSYEQYF. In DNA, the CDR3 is TGCAGTGCTAGAGTACCTAGCGGGACTTATTCCTACGAGCAGTACTTC.

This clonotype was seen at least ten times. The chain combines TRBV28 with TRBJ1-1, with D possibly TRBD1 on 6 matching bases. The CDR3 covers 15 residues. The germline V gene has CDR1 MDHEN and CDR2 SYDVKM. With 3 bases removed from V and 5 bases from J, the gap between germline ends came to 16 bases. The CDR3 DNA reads TGTGCCAGCAGTTTGGGGGCGGGGGGGGGAACTGAAGCTTTCTTT. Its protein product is CASSLGAGGGTEAFF.

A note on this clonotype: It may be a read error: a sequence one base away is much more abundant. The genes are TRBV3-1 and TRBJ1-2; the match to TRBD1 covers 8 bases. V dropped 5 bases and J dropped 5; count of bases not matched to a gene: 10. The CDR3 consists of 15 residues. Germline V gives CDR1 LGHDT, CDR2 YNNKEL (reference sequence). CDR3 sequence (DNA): TGTGCCAGCAGCTCCCTGACAGGGGCGGTTTATGGCTACACCTTC. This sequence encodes CASSSLTGAVYGYTF.

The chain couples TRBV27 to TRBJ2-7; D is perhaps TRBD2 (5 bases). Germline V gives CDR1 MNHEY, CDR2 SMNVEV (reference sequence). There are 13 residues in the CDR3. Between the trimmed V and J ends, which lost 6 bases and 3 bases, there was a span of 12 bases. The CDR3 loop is CASSEAGLYEQYF. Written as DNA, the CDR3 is TGTGCCAGCAGCGAGGCGGGCCTCTACGAGCAGTACTTC.